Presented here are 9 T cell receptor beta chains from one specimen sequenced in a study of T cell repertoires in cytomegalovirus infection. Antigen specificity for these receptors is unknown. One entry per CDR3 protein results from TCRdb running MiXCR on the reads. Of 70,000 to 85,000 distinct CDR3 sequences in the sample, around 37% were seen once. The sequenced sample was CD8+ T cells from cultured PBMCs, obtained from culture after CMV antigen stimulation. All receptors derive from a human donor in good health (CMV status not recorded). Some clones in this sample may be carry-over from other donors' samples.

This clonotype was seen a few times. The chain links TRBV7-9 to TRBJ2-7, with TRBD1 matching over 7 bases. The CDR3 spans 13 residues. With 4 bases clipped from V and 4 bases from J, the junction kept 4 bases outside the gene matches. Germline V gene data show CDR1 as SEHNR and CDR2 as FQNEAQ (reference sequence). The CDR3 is CASSSKGAYEQYF. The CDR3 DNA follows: TGTGCCAGCAGCTCCAAGGGGGCTTACGAGCAGTACTTC.

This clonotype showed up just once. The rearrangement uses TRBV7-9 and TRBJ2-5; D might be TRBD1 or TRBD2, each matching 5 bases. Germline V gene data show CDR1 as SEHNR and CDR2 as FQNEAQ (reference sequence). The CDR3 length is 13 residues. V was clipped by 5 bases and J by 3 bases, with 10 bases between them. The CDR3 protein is CASSAGTEETQYF. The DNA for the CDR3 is TGTGCCAGCAGCGCTGGGACCGAAGAGACCCAGTACTTC.

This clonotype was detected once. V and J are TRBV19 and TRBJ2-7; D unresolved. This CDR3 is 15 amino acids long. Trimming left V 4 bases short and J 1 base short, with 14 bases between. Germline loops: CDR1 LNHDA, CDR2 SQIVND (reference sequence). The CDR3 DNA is TGTGCCAGTAGTAGGCGAACAGAAATTTCCTACGAGCAGTACTTC. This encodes CASSRRTEISYEQYF.

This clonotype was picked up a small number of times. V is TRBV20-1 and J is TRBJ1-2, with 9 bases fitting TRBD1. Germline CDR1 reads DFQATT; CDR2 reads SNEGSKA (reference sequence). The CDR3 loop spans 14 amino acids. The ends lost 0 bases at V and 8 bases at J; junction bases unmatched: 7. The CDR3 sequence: CSARDTGGAGGYTF. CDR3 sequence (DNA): TGCAGTGCTAGAGATACAGGGGGCGCCGGGGGCTACACCTTC.

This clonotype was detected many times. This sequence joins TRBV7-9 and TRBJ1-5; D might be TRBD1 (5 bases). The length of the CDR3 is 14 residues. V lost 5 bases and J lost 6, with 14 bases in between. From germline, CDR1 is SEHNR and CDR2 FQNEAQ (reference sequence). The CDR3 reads CASSPGGFGQPQHF. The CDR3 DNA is TGTGCCAGCAGCCCCGGGGGGTTTGGTCAGCCCCAGCATTTT.

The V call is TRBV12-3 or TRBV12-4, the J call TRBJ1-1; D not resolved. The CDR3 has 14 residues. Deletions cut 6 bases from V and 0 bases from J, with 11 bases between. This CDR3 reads CASSWGGMNTEAFF. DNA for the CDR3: TGTGCCAGCAGCTGGGGAGGGATGAACACTGAAGCTTTCTTT.

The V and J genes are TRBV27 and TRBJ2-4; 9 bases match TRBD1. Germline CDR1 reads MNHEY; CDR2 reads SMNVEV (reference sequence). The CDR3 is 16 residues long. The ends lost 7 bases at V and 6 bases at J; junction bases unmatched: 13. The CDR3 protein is CASTTSAGQGLNIQYF. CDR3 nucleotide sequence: TGTGCCAGCACTACCTCAGCGGGACAGGGCCTAAACATTCAGTACTTC.

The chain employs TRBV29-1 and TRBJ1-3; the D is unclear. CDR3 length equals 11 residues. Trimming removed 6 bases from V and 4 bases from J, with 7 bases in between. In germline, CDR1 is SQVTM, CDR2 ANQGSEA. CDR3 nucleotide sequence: TGCAGCGTCCCACAAGGAAACACCATATATTTT. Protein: CSVPQGNTIYF.

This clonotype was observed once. CDR3 nucleotide sequence: TGTGCCAGCAGTTTTGGAGCGGATGTGAACACTGAAGCTTTCTTT. This encodes CASSFGADVNTEAFF. The rearrangement uses TRBV12-3 or TRBV12-4 and TRBJ1-1; D not resolved. V was clipped by 3 bases and J by 0 bases, with 11 bases between them. This CDR3 is 15 amino acids long.